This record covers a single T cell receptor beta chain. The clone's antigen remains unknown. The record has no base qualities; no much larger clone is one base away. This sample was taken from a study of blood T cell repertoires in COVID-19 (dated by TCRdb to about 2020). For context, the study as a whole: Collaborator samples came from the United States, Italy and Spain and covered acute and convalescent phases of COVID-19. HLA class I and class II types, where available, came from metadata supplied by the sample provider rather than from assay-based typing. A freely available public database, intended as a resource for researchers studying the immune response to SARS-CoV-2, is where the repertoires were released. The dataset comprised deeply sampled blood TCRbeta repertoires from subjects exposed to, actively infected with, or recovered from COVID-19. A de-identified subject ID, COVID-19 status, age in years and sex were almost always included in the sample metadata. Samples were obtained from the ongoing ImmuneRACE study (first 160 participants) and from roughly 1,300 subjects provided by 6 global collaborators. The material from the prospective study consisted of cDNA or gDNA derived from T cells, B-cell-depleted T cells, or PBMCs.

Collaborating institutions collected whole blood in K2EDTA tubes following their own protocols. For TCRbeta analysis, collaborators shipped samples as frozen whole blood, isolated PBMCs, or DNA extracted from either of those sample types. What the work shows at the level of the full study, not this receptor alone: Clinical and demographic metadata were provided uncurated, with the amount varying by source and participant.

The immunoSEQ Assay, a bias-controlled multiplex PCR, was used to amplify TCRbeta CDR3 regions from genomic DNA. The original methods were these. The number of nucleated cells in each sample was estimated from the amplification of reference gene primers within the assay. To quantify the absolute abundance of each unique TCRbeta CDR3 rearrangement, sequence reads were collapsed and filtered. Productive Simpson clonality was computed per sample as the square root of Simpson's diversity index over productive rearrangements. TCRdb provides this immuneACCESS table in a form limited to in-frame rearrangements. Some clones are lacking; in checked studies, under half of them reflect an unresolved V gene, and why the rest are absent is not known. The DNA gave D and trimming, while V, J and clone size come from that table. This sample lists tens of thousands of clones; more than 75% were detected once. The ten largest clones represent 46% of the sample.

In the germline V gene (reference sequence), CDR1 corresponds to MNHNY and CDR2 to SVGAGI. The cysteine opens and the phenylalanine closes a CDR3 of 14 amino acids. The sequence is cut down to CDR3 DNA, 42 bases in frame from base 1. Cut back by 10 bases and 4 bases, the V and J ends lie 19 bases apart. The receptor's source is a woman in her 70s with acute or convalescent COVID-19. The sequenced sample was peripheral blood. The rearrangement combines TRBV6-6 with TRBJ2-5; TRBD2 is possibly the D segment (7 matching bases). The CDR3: CATRGGGSAETQYF. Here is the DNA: TGTGCCACGAGGGGGGGCGGGAGCGCAGAGACCCAGTACTTC.